This T cell receptor beta chain was documented in a study of T cells after yellow fever vaccination. TCRdb independently ran MiXCR on the 5' RACE reads; one entry per CDR3 protein. Seen here are some 240,000 distinct CDR3 sequences, roughly 4% observed once, and the top ten hold under 20%. In this sample, this clonotype turned up many times. The antigen remains unidentified. The study, taken as a whole, reports: Bulk-population clonotypes that are abundant could appear as contaminants in FACS-sorted repertoires. A small proportion of clonotypes was detected in both the CD4 and CD8 compartments. Booster samples showed a return of most primary-vaccination clones (roughly 96% CD4, approximately 88% CD8).

V lost 2 bases, J lost 5 bases, and 10 bases lay in between. The CDR3 runs to 15 residues. Germline CDR1 is SGHTA and CDR2 is FQGNSA. The rearrangement links TRBV7-2 to TRBJ1-6; tentatively, D is TRBD1 (5 bases). The material sequenced was PBMCs, taken 15 days after the yellow fever booster vaccination. The TCR comes from a man aged 18-30 years who received the YFV17D yellow fever vaccine. The CDR3 region is CASSLPGQDNSPLHF. In nucleotides, the CDR3 is TGTGCCAGCAGCTTACCAGGGCAAGATAATTCACCCCTCCACTTT.